This TCR beta chain was obtained from a study of read filtering for tumor transcriptome and immune sequencing. At the time of active disease, bone marrow was collected from every patient. From 400 to 450 ng of RNA, a library with molecular barcoded alpha/delta and beta/gamma adaptors was made. TCRdb re-analysed the reads in MiXCR, keeping a single row per CDR3 protein. The data show some 38,000 distinct CDR3 sequences, with approximately 10% seen just once and 30% to 45% held by the top ten. About this clonotype: Given a much more abundant clone one base away, this may be a read error. A read error is likely, as this CDR3 ends without the conserved phenylalanine or tryptophan.

Germline V gene sequence: CDR1 DFQATT, CDR2 SNEGSKA (reference sequence). V was pared by 5 bases and J by 5 bases, with 4 bases of the junction left unmatched. The CDR3 has 13 amino acids. The material sequenced was a population of CD138-negative cells sorted from bone marrow. This receptor was obtained from a donor aged 40 or older with multiple myeloma. The chain uses TRBV20-1 and TRBJ2-3; TRBD2 matches 10 bases. The CDR3 protein is CSAESGGVDTQYL. CDR3 nucleotide sequence: TGCAGTGCTGAAAGCGGGGGGGTAGATACGCAGTATTTA.